The clone carrying this T cell receptor beta chain was seen only a few times. Germline V CDR1 and CDR2: SEHNR, FQNEAQ (reference sequence). This CDR3 is 22 amino acids long. V gave up 4 bases and J gave up 0 bases; unmatched junction bases: 19. Using its own MiXCR run on the 5' RACE reads, TCRdb lists one record per CDR3 protein. The sample records approximately 300,000 distinct CDR3 sequences, about 10% being singletons. These data come from a study of T cells after yellow fever vaccination. The sample in question was CD4+ T cells sorted from PBMCs, obtained 45 days after the yellow fever booster vaccination. The chain joins TRBV7-9 to TRBJ2-6; 9 bases fit TRBD1. The sequence was obtained from a young man who received the YFV17D yellow fever vaccine. CDR3 loop: CASSSPVGQGVLWHSGANVLTF. The CDR3 nucleotides are TGTGCCAGCAGCTCACCGGTGGGACAGGGAGTCTTATGGCACTCTGGGGCCAACGTCCTGACTTTC.